This T cell receptor (beta chain) was found in a study of T cells in Graves' hyperthyroidism and ophthalmopathy. Findings of the study overall: Clonotypes that were expanded in thyroid above 0.001 mostly appeared in blood too.

The investigators amplified TCR beta CDR3 regions from RNA transcripts. The primer set for the first-round RT-PCR of the TCR CDR3 was HTBI. TCRdb passed the multiplex PCR reads through MiXCR, listing each CDR3 protein once. The data show about 98,000 distinct CDR3 sequences, roughly 37% seen once. This clonotype was detected many times. Its antigen is not identified. Sequences were obtained from peripheral blood or thyroid tissue (not recorded which). The origin of this receptor is a woman aged 25-40 years with Graves' hyperthyroidism.

The CDR3 sequence is CASSLGWSDTQYF. CDR3 in DNA: TGTGCCAGCAGCCTTGGTTGGTCAGATACGCAGTATTTT. The rearrangement joins TRBV2 to TRBJ2-3, with D hard to call. V was pared by 6 bases and J by 4 bases, with 11 bases between. The length of the CDR3 is 13 residues. Germline V gene sequence: CDR1 SNHLY, CDR2 FYNNEI.